This T cell receptor (beta chain) appears in the sequencing data of a study of blood T cell repertoires in COVID-19. At the level of the study: The analysed material was cDNA or gDNA that came from T cells, B-cell-depleted T cells, or PBMCs.

Original processing methods: The assay estimated nucleated cells by amplifying reference gene primers. The assay was immunoSEQ multiplex PCR, and TCRdb's table has in-frame clones only and misses some. V and J calls plus clone size are reproduced from that table; the DNA served to infer D and trimming. The sample lists 180,000 or so clones, more than 85% occurring once. V lost 0 bases to trimming and J lost 2 bases, with 10 bases between them. In germline, CDR1 is SEHNR, CDR2 FQNEAQ (reference sequence). This CDR3 comprises 16 residues. Sequences were obtained from peripheral blood. The origin of this receptor is a man aged 18 to 29 with acute or convalescent COVID-19. The chain recombines TRBV7-9 with TRBJ2-2, with D unclear. The CDR3 nucleotides read TGTGCCAGCAGCTTAGCTACTCATATAAACACCGGGGAGCTGTTTTTT. Amino acid sequence: CASSLATHINTGELFF.